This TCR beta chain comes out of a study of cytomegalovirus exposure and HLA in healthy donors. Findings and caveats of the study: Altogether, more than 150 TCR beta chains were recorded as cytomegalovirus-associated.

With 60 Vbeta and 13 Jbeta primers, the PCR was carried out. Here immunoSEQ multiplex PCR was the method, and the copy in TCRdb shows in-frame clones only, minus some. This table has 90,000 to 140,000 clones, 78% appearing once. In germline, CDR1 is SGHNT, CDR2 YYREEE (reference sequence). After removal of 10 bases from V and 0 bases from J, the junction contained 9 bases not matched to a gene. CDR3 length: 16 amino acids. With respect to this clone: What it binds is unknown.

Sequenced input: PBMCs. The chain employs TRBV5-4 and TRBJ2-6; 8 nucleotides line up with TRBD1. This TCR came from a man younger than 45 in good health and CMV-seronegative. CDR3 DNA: TGTGCCGGACAGGACAGGGCCTCCTCTGGGGCCAACGTCCTGACTTTC. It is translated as CAGQDRASSGANVLTF.